The 20 T cell receptor beta chains listed next were all sequenced from one sample in a study of OX40 agonist ivuxolimab in advanced cancers. Library creation used the immunoSEQ multiplex PCR assay. In its TCRdb copy, this immuneACCESS table keeps in-frame sequences only and misses some clones. Where compared with another copy, unresolved V genes explain less than half of these, and the others have no known cause. The sample data list 70,000 or so clones, and more than 70% of these were observed just once. Approximately 6.1% of the sample is in the top ten clones. The sample consisted of CD4+ or CD8+ T cells sorted from blood, taken in a trial of the OX40 agonist ivuxolimab. The receptor set was obtained from an adult with an advanced solid tumor such as melanoma, head and neck, liver or kidney cancer.

The chain is built from TRBV28 and TRBJ1-2; the D gene is possibly TRBD1 (6 bases). Germline V gives CDR1 MDHEN, CDR2 SYDVKM. V was pared by 4 bases and J by 6 bases, with 12 bases between. The CDR3 length is 13 residues. CDR3: CASSYPGVNGYTF. Here the CDR3 DNA reads TGTGCCAGCAGTTACCCAGGGGTAAATGGCTACACCTTC.

The chain links TRBV5-1 to TRBJ1-1; D ambiguous. Trimming shortened V by 5 bases and J by 1 base, and 9 bases separated the two germline ends. CDR3 length equals 13 residues. The germline V gene has CDR1 SGHRS and CDR2 YFSETQ. DNA of the CDR3: TGCGCCAGCAGTCAGTCTCAGAACACTGAAGCTTTCTTT. This encodes CASSQSQNTEAFF.

The chain links TRBV15 to TRBJ2-7; TRBD1 is a possible D gene (5 bases). The CDR3 is made up of 14 amino acids. The V end was cut by 3 bases, the J end by 1 base, with 10 bases between. Germline lookup yields CDR1 LNHNV and CDR2 YYDKDF (reference sequence). The CDR3 sequence is CATSSMSGSYEQYF. For the CDR3, the DNA is TGTGCCACCAGCAGCATGTCAGGGTCCTACGAGCAGTACTTC.

The gene calls are TRBV11-3 and TRBJ2-2; D ambiguous. V shed 5 bases and J shed 4 bases, with 14 bases lying between them. CDR3 length: 15 amino acids. Germline assignment: CDR1 SGHNT and CDR2 YENEEA. CDR3 sequence: CASSPPGSITGELFF. The CDR3 nucleotides read TGTGCCAGCAGCCCACCCGGATCAATCACCGGGGAGCTGTTTTTT.

This chain connects TRBV7-2 to TRBJ2-5, with D possibly TRBD1 on 5 matching bases. Germline V gives CDR1 SGHTA, CDR2 FQGNSA. Trimming took 2 bases from V and 2 from J, leaving 15 bases between them. The CDR3 runs 16 residues. The CDR3 DNA reads as TGTGCCAGCAGCTTAAACCCAGGGCCTGGGCAAGAGACCCAGTACTTC. This translates into CASSLNPGPGQETQYF. The variable domain in full, with the rest retrieved from reference TRBV7-2 and TRBJ2-5, is GAGVSQSPSNKVTEKGKDVELRCDPISGHTALYWYRQSLGQGLEFLIYFQGNSAPDKSGLPSDRFSAERTGGSVSTLTIQRTQQEDSAVYLCASSLNPGPGQETQYFGPGTRLLVL.

This clone was seen a handful of times. This chain joins TRBV14 and TRBJ1-6; a weak D match, TRBD1 (5 bases). CDR1 is SGHDN, CDR2 FVKESK, per germline. The V and J ends lost 2 bases and 5 bases respectively, with 13 bases between them. There are 16 residues in the CDR3. CDR3 DNA: TGTGCCAGCAGCCAAAGGGGACGTGGCCATAATTCACCCCTCCACTTT. Translating gives CASSQRGRGHNSPLHF.

This chain connects TRBV10-3 to TRBJ2-1; no clear D. V lost 2 bases and J 8 bases, leaving 4 bases between the germline ends. Germline CDR1 is ENHRY and CDR2 is SYGVKD. The CDR3 runs 11 residues. The CDR3 coding sequence is TGTGCCATCAGTGAGGTAGATGAGCAGTTCTTC. It specifies CAISEVDEQFF.

The chain links TRBV5-1 to TRBJ2-6; D ambiguous. Trimming stripped 0 bases from V and 0 bases from J, with 10 bases between. Germline CDR1 and CDR2: SGHRS and YFSETQ. This CDR3 has 17 residues. The CDR3 region has the DNA TGCGCCAGCAGCTTGGTTACTATGAGCTCTGGGGCCAACGTCCTGACTTTC. As protein: CASSLVTMSSGANVLTF.

The rearrangement links TRBV7-3 to TRBJ2-6; D might be TRBD1 (5 bases). Germline CDR1 is SGHTA and CDR2 is FQGTGA. V was shortened by 5 bases and J by 0 bases, with 11 bases between the two germline ends. This CDR3 comprises 16 residues. The CDR3 here is CASSKGPGSGANVLTF. CDR3 nucleotides: TGTGCCAGCAGCAAGGGGCCAGGCTCTGGGGCCAACGTCCTGACTTTC.

This clone was seen a few times. V is TRBV6-5 and J is TRBJ1-6, with 8 bases that match TRBD1. V lost 6 bases, J lost 9 bases, and 10 bases stayed unmatched. There are 15 residues in the CDR3. Per the germline V gene, CDR1 is MNHEY and CDR2 is SVGAGI. The CDR3 spells CASSSGQGRTSPLHF. DNA of the CDR3: TGTGCCAGCAGCAGCGGACAGGGTCGAACTTCACCCCTCCACTTT.

The chain uses TRBV7-9 and TRBJ2-5, with D tentatively TRBD1 (6 bases). This CDR3 region has 15 residues. Trimming cost V 5 bases and J 7 bases, with 20 bases left between them. Per the germline V gene, CDR1 is SEHNR and CDR2 is FQNEAQ (reference sequence). In DNA, the CDR3 is TGTGCCAGCAGCGAATCTAGGGGTCCCAGGGGGACCCAGTACTTC. It specifies CASSESRGPRGTQYF.

This chain uses TRBV7-2 with TRBJ2-7, with D maybe TRBD2 (5 bases). Per germline, CDR1 SGHTA and CDR2 FQGNSA. This CDR3 has 14 residues. V was shortened by 2 bases and J by 4 bases, with 12 bases between the two germline ends. CDR3 DNA: TGTGCCAGCAGCTTAATCTGGACGGGATACGAGCAGTACTTC. Amino acids: CASSLIWTGYEQYF.

This clone was detected only once. The CDR3 loop reads CASSHDRNSPLHF. The CDR3 DNA sequence: TGTGCCAGTAGCCACGACAGGAATTCACCCCTCCACTTT. The chain carries TRBV19 and TRBJ1-6; weak D call: TRBD1 (6 bases). This CDR3 region has 13 residues. V was clipped by 6 bases and J by 7 bases, with 10 bases between them. CDR1 LNHDA and CDR2 SQIVND come from the germline V gene (reference sequence). Full variable domain (outside the CDR3, taken from reference TRBV19 and TRBJ1-6): DGGITQSPKYLFRKEGQNVTLSCEQNLNHDAMYWYRQDPGQGLRLIYYSQIVNDFQKGDIAEGYSVSREKKESFPLTVTSAQKNPTAFYLCASSHDRNSPLHFGNGTRLTVT.

The chain is built from TRBV27 and TRBJ2-5, with 7 nucleotides matching TRBD1. Trimming at V came to 5 bases and at J to 0 bases, leaving 3 bases not matched to a gene. Germline V lookup: CDR1 MNHEY, CDR2 SMNVEV (reference sequence). CDR3 length equals 14 residues. The chain's CDR3 is CASSRQGNQETQYF. DNA of the CDR3: TGTGCCAGCAGTCGACAGGGTAACCAAGAGACCCAGTACTTC.

V is TRBV11-3 and J is TRBJ1-1, with 11 positions matching TRBD1. CDR3 length: 16 amino acids. The junction had 9 bases not matched to a gene; V was cut back by 5 bases and J by 4 bases. CDR1 is SGHNT and CDR2 is YENEEA in the germline V gene. CDR3 nucleotides: TGTGCCAGCAGCCAAGGTAGGACAGGGGGCTTCACTGAAGCTTTCTTT. Its protein product is CASSQGRTGGFTEAFF.

The chain links TRBV28 to TRBJ1-5; D might be TRBD1 (5 bases). Germline loops: CDR1 MDHEN, CDR2 SYDVKM. Trimming left V 8 bases short and J 0 bases short, with 17 bases between. The CDR3 is 16 residues long. The CDR3 region has the DNA TGTGCCAGCCGCGTTGGGGGGACCTATAGCAATCAGCCCCAGCATTTT. Translation gives CASRVGGTYSNQPQHF.

As regards this clone: An end of the junction differs from the germline gene, which may be a read error. The chain carries TRBV6-4 and TRBJ2-7; 7 bases are shared with TRBD1. Germline lookup yields CDR1 MRHNA and CDR2 SNTAGT. The CDR3 contains 13 residues. The CDR3 region is CASSDSTQGERYF. The CDR3, as DNA: TGTGCCAGCAGTGACTCGACGCAGGGGGAGCGGTACTTC.

This chain connects TRBV11-2 to TRBJ2-7, with 8 bases fitting TRBD1. J gave up 6 bases and V 5 bases, and 15 bases lay outside the gene matches. The CDR3 is 16 amino acids. Germline CDR1 and CDR2: SGHAT and FQNNGV. The CDR3 DNA is TGTGCCAGCAGCCTATCAGCGACGGCAGGGGGCCTCGAGCAGTACTTC. Amino acids: CASSLSATAGGLEQYF.

The chain is built from TRBV28 and TRBJ2-5; 14 bases match TRBD2. The germline V gene has CDR1 MDHEN and CDR2 SYDVKM. The ends lost 7 bases at V and 5 bases at J; junction bases unmatched: 6. The CDR3 covers 15 residues. The CDR3 region has the DNA TGTGCCAGCATGGGACTAGCGGGAGTCCGGGAGACCCAGTACTTC. It encodes CASMGLAGVRETQYF.

The chain employs TRBV2 and TRBJ2-5, with D possibly matching TRBD2 (7 bases). The germline CDR1 and CDR2 sequences are SNHLY and FYNNEI. The CDR3 has 17 amino acids. Trimming removed 6 bases at V and 1 base at J, with 21 bases between. The CDR3 DNA reads as TGTGCCAGCAGAAAGGGGGGGCAGGTGTTAACCCAAGAGACCCAGTACTTC. As protein: CASRKGGQVLTQETQYF. The variable domain in full, completed from reference TRBV2 and TRBJ2-5, reads EPEVTQTPSHQVTQMGQEVILRCVPISNHLYFYWYRQILGQKVEFLVSFYNNEISEKSEIFDDQFSVERPDGSNFTLKIRSTKLEDSAMYFCASRKGGQVLTQETQYFGPGTRLLVL.